This passage covers 9 T cell receptor beta chains from one sample sequenced in a study of CD8+ T cells in alopecia areata. Indicated treatment: oral pan-JAK inhibitor, 5-10 mg twice daily. Extracted RNA was reverse transcribed into cDNA, the sequencing template. Libraries were prepared by immunoSEQ multiplex PCR; TCRdb keeps only in-frame clonotypes and omits some of them. This table holds about 120,000 clones, 53% found once. The sample here was CD4+ T cells sorted from blood, taken at week 4, from a patient treated with tofacitinib. The receptors come from a human donor with alopecia areata.

The chain carries TRBV7-9 and TRBJ1-2; 8 nucleotides line up with TRBD1. The CDR3 covers 13 residues. Germline V lookup: CDR1 SEHNR, CDR2 FQNEAQ (reference sequence). The V segment lost 5 bases and the J segment 2 bases; nucleotides outside the gene matches: 1. In DNA form, the CDR3 reads TGTGCCAGCAGCCGGACAGGGAACTATGGCTACACCTTC. Translating gives CASSRTGNYGYTF.

In regard to this clone: This sample also contains other DNA sequences that code for the same CDR3. The chain recombines TRBV30 with TRBJ1-1; D might be TRBD1 (5 bases). Germline assignment: CDR1 GTSNPN and CDR2 SVGIG (reference sequence). V was clipped by 2 bases and J by 1 base, with 8 bases between them. This CDR3 has 13 residues. Here the CDR3 reads CAWSNGGNTEAFF. The CDR3, as DNA: TGTGCCTGGAGTAACGGGGGGAACACTGAAGCTTTCTTT. Drawing the rest from reference TRBV30 and TRBJ1-1, the complete variable domain is SQTIHQWPATLVQPVGSPLSLECTVEGTSNPNLYWYRQAAGRGLQLLFYSVGIGQISSEVPQNLSASRPQDRQFILSSKKLLLSDSGFYLCAWSNGGNTEAFFGQGTRLTVV.

The rearrangement joins TRBV2 to TRBJ2-3; 11 bases agree with TRBD2. Germline values: CDR1 SNHLY, CDR2 FYNNEI. This CDR3 has 14 residues. Trimming at V came to 6 bases and at J to 3 bases, leaving 2 bases not matched to a gene. CDR3 sequence: CASSTSGRTDTQYF. As DNA, the CDR3 is TGTGCCAGCAGCACTAGCGGGAGAACAGATACGCAGTATTTT.

This clone was recorded at least ten times. The chain couples TRBV11-2 to TRBJ1-2; 12 positions match TRBD1. The CDR3 sequence is 16 residues long. V trimming: 3 bases; J trimming: 5 bases; junction bases outside the gene matches: 7. CDR1 SGHAT and CDR2 FQNNGV come from the germline V gene. In DNA form, the CDR3 reads TGTGCCAGCAGCTTCGGGACAGGGGGCCCGGAATATGGCTACACCTTC. Encoded protein: CASSFGTGGPEYGYTF.

This rearrangement joins TRBV10-3 to TRBJ1-1; D call uncertain. Deletions cut 5 bases from V and 10 bases from J, with 29 bases between. This CDR3 region has 17 residues. Germline CDR1 is ENHRY and CDR2 is SYGVKD. CDR3 coding DNA: TGTGCCATCAGTCCCGGGCCTCGGGAGGGCCGGTCATTTCGAGCTTTCTTT. It is translated as CAISPGPREGRSFRAFF.

The chain couples TRBV6-1 to TRBJ2-5; the D is unclear. The J call may be incorrect, as the DNA end agrees better with TRBJ2-7. This CDR3 has 12 residues. Germline assignment: CDR1 MNHNS and CDR2 SASEGT. The CDR3 nucleotides are TGTGCCAGCAGCCCGAGCAACTACGAGCAGTACTTC. This gives the protein CASSPSNYEQYF.

CDR3 DNA sequence: TGCAGCGTTGATGGCGGGAGTAACTCCTACGAGCAGTACTTC. The encoded protein is CSVDGGSNSYEQYF. The chain has TRBV29-1 and TRBJ2-7; 7 nucleotides agree with TRBD2. Germline V gives CDR1 SQVTM, CDR2 ANQGSEA. Unmatched junction bases numbered 5, after V lost 3 bases and J lost 0 bases. This CDR3 has 14 residues.

This clone was counted only a few times. The rearrangement links TRBV2 to TRBJ2-4; D call uncertain. CDR1 and CDR2 from the germline V gene are SNHLY and FYNNEI. The ends were cut back, 3 bases at V and 7 bases at J, with 7 bases in the middle. The CDR3 is 12 amino acids. The CDR3 coding sequence is TGTGCCAGCAGTGATAACAACAACATTCAGTACTTC. Protein product: CASSDNNNIQYF.

This chain joins TRBV10-2 and TRBJ1-6; D is unresolved. The V gene lost 2 bases and the J gene lost 6 bases, with 11 bases spanning the gap. Germline V gene sequence: CDR1 WSHSY, CDR2 SAAADI. This CDR3 is 15 amino acids long. In DNA, the CDR3 is TGCGCCAGCAGTGAGATCGGCAGTGGTAATTCACCCCTCCACTTT. Encoded protein: CASSEIGSGNSPLHF.